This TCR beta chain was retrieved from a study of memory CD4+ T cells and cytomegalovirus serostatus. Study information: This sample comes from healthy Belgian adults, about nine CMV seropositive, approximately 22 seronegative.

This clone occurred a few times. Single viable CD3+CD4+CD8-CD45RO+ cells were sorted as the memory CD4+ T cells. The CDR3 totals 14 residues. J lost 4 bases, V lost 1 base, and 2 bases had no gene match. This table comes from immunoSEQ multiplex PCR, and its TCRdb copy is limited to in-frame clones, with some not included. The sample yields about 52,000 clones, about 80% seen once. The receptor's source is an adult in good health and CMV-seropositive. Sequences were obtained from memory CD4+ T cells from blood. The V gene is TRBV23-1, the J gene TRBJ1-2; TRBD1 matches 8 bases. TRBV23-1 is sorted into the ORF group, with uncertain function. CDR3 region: CASSQLTGGYGYTF. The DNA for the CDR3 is TGCGCCAGCAGTCAATTAACAGGGGGCTATGGCTACACCTTC.